A selection of T cell receptor beta chains follows, all from one sample in a study of T cells in localized non-small cell lung cancer. The assay was immunoSEQ multiplex PCR, and TCRdb's table has in-frame clones only and misses some. The table lists 59,000 or so clones, approximately 93% of them singletons, with roughly 21% in the top ten. The input for sequencing was peripheral blood, taken before any cancer treatment. These receptors were taken from a man aged 40-75 years with stage I lung adenocarcinoma. CDR3s include the opening cysteine and the closing phenylalanine or tryptophan. D genes are given only for firm matches. Expanded clones get a size class; other rows say once, few or many, or leave the size out.

clone_size d_call j_call cdr3_length v_call cdr3_aa cdr3_nt
. TRBD2 TRBJ2-7 15 TRBV4-2 CASSQGYSGSSEQYF TGTGCCAGCAGCCAAGGTTATAGCGGGAGTAGCGAGCAGTACTTC
. . TRBJ2-7 14 TRBV27 CASSLIPNAYEQYF TGTGCCAGCAGTTTAATCCCTAATGCCTACGAGCAGTACTTC
. TRBD2 TRBJ2-1 19 TRBV4-1 CASSQGLAGRVWDYNEQFF TGCGCCAGCAGCCAAGGGCTAGCGGGTCGGGTCTGGGACTACAATGAGCAGTTCTTC
. . TRBJ1-1 14 TRBV11-1 CASSLAGKNTEAFF TGTGCCAGCAGCTTAGCGGGAAAGAACACTGAAGCTTTCTTT
. TRBD2 TRBJ2-1 17 TRBV19 CASSNRKASGGYNEQFF TGTGCCAGTAGTAACCGCAAGGCTAGCGGGGGGTACAATGAGCAGTTCTTC
. TRBD1 TRBJ2-7 18 TRBV7-9 CASSLDYKQGYWSYEQYF TGTGCCAGCAGCTTAGATTACAAACAGGGGTATTGGTCCTACGAGCAGTACTTC
. . TRBJ2-7 13 TRBV7-2 CASSLTRAYEQYF TGTGCCAGCAGCCTCACCAGGGCCTACGAGCAGTACTTC
. . TRBJ1-3 17 TRBV18 CASSPRTTHSSGNTIYF TGTGCCAGCTCACCACGAACGACCCATAGCTCTGGAAACACCATATATTTT
. TRBD1 TRBJ1-3 15 TRBV5-1 CASSPGQGTVNTIYF TGCGCCAGCAGCCCCGGACAGGGAACTGTAAACACCATATATTTT
few . TRBJ2-7 15 TRBV5-8 CASSLRGAGSYEQYF TGTGCCAGCAGCCTCAGGGGGGCCGGCTCCTACGAGCAGTACTTC